Given below is one T cell receptor beta chain in context. Its antigen remains unknown. Just one base apart from a much larger clone, this may be a read error. The sample comes from a study of blood T cells in healthy people across ages. This CDR3 contains 14 residues. Germline V gene lookup returns CDR1 ENHRY and CDR2 SYGVKD. The authors ran a second PCR of about 6 to 12 cycles using a sample-barcoded 5' primer and a J-beta primer mix. TCRdb processed the 5' RACE reads anew with MiXCR; each CDR3 protein has one entry. This table has 350,000 to 450,000 distinct CDR3 sequences, roughly half appearing once. Overall study results and limits: Aged donors had fewer naive CD4+ cells and lower diversity than long-lived donors.

The receptor was derived from a man in his 60s in good health. Sequencing input: blood. The J gene is TRBJ2-5, the V gene TRBV10-3; TRBD1 or TRBD2 may be the D gene (5 bases each). CDR3 nucleotide sequence: TGTGCCATCAGTGAGCAGGGACGGGGAGAGGCCCAGTACTTC. The encoded protein is CAISEQGRGEAQYF.